This T cell receptor (beta chain) is from a study of blood T cell repertoires in COVID-19. Study-level background: Samples taken during acute and convalescent COVID-19 were collected in the United States, Italy and Spain. T cells, B-cell-depleted T cells, or PBMCs supplied cDNA or gDNA.

The ends were cut back, 1 base at V and 3 bases at J, with 16 bases in the middle. The CDR3 spans 16 residues. Germline V gene data show CDR1 as SEHNR and CDR2 as FQNEAQ (reference sequence). In the study's own analysis: The assay estimated nucleated cells by amplifying reference gene primers. TCRdb keeps only in-frame clones here, not all; method: immunoSEQ multiplex PCR. Clone size and V and J calls were adopted from that table, with D and trimming inferred from the DNA. This table has approximately 350,000 clones, 80% to 90% appearing once. This clone was observed a handful of times. The recovered donors of Cohort 3 showed two negative PCRs, clearance, or symptom resolution.

V usage is TRBV7-9 and J usage is TRBJ2-7, with D tentatively TRBD1 (5 bases). Sequencing used PBMCs or T cells enriched from blood (not recorded which). The sequence was collected from a man younger than 35 who had recovered from COVID-19. CDR3 nucleotide sequence: TGTGCCAGCAGCTTAGGTGAGGACCGACAGTTCTACGAGCAGTACTTC. Its protein is CASSLGEDRQFYEQYF.